This is a list of T cell receptor beta chains from one sample in a study of T-cell memory formation after mild COVID-19. TCRdb passed the 5' RACE reads through MiXCR, listing each CDR3 protein once. Of roughly 410,000 distinct CDR3 sequences detected, approximately 24% appear once; the ten largest clones hold around 8.8%. Sequenced material: PBMCs or a T cell subset sorted from them (not recorded which). The receptors stem from an adult woman who had mild COVID-19 (a few samples of this study predate the infection). Cell type and time point are not known. CDR3s include the opening cysteine and the closing phenylalanine or tryptophan. Fields, in order: D gene, V gene, J gene, clone size, CDR3 protein, CDR3 DNA. D genes are given only for firm matches. Rows may omit the clone size; those that give it use once, few, many or a size class.

>TRBD2|TRBV3-1|TRBJ2-7|NA
CASSQERFRPGGGVGEQYF
TGTGCCAGCAGCCAAGAAAGATTTAGGCCGGGCGGGGGTGTAGGAGAGCAGTACTTC
>NA|TRBV18|TRBJ2-1|once
CASSPGQGFEQFF
TGTGCCAGCTCACCGGGCCAGGGGTTTGAGCAGTTCTTC
>NA|TRBV2|TRBJ1-1|NA
CASSGGGGLTEAFF
TGTGCCAGCAGTGGGGGAGGGGGACTCACTGAAGCTTTCTTT
>TRBD1|TRBV6-1|TRBJ1-2|NA
CASSDSGQGSYGYTF
TGTGCCAGCAGTGATTCGGGACAGGGCTCTTATGGCTACACCTTC
>NA|TRBV5-1|TRBJ2-2|few
CASSLARGANTGELFF
TGCGCCAGCAGCTTGGCGCGGGGCGCCAACACCGGGGAGCTGTTTTTT
>TRBD1|TRBV4-1|TRBJ2-1|NA
CASSPGQGQGEQFF
TGCGCCAGCAGCCCGGGACAGGGACAGGGTGAGCAGTTCTTC
>TRBD2|TRBV7-8|TRBJ2-3|few
CASSLRLAGGTSTDTQYF
TGTGCCAGCAGCTTAAGACTAGCGGGGGGGACAAGCACAGATACGCAGTATTTT
>NA|TRBV5-1|TRBJ1-2|few
CASSLAQGGISYTF
TGCGCCAGCAGCTTGGCTCAGGGAGGGATAAGCTACACCTTC
>TRBD2|TRBV12-3/TRBV12-4|TRBJ2-1|few
CASILAGGPGNEQFF
TGTGCCAGCATTCTAGCGGGAGGGCCAGGTAATGAGCAGTTCTTC
>NA|TRBV6-6|TRBJ2-3|few
CAINPGSLTDTQYF
TGTGCCATCAACCCTGGTAGCCTCACAGATACGCAGTATTTT
>TRBD1|TRBV27|TRBJ1-5|NA
CASSLQGANQPQHF
TGTGCCAGCAGTTTACAGGGGGCTAATCAGCCCCAGCATTTT
>NA|TRBV4-3|TRBJ2-7|NA
CASSQGSVTGYYEQYF
TGCGCCAGCAGCCAAGGCAGCGTGACAGGATACTACGAGCAGTACTTC
>NA|TRBV6-5|TRBJ1-6|many
CASRQGGNNSPLHF
TGTGCCAGCAGGCAGGGCGGAAATAATTCACCCCTCCACTTT
>TRBD1|TRBV20-1|TRBJ1-1|many
CSARDRGHTEAFF
TGCAGTGCTAGGGACAGGGGCCACACTGAAGCTTTCTTT
>NA|TRBV19|TRBJ2-1|NA
CASSSYISYNEQFF
TGTGCCAGTAGTTCCTACATCTCCTACAATGAGCAGTTCTTC
>TRBD2|TRBV5-4|TRBJ2-1|NA
CASSFSGRKYNEQFF
TGTGCCAGCAGCTTTAGCGGGAGAAAGTACAATGAGCAGTTCTTC
>NA|TRBV6-6|TRBJ2-1|NA
CASSSLVRDEQFF
TGTGCCAGCAGTTCCCTGGTGAGGGATGAGCAGTTCTTC
>NA|TRBV27|TRBJ1-5|NA
CASSSGAVPHNQPQHF
TGTGCCAGCAGCTCAGGGGCGGTACCACACAATCAGCCCCAGCATTTT
>NA|TRBV24-1|TRBJ2-7|NA
CATSDRSEQYF
TGTGCCACCAGTGACCGGAGTGAGCAGTACTTC
>NA|TRBV24-1|TRBJ1-5|NA
CATSDPYRDQPQHF
TGTGCCACCAGTGATCCCTACAGGGATCAGCCCCAGCATTTT
>TRBD2|TRBV5-1|TRBJ2-7|few
CASSGTGTSGSEQYF
TGCGCCAGCAGCGGGACCGGGACTAGCGGTAGCGAGCAGTACTTC
>TRBD2|TRBV24-1|TRBJ2-5|few
CATSARTSGIQETQYF
TGTGCCACCAGTGCCCGGACTAGCGGGATACAAGAGACCCAGTACTTC
>NA|TRBV27|TRBJ2-7|NA
CASSPMSGLGYEQYF
TGTGCCAGCAGCCCAATGTCCGGACTGGGTTACGAGCAGTACTTC
>TRBD2|TRBV24-1|TRBJ2-1|few
CATSEQTSGGTYNEQFF
TGTGCCACCAGTGAACAAACTAGCGGGGGCACCTACAATGAGCAGTTCTTC
>NA|TRBV25-1|TRBJ2-7|NA
CASSVLGGQQYF
TGTGCCAGCAGTGTTCTGGGGGGGCAGCAGTACTTC
>TRBD1|TRBV12-3/TRBV12-4|TRBJ2-7|few
CASSSETGNYEQYF
TGTGCCAGCAGTTCAGAGACAGGGAATTACGAGCAGTACTTC
>NA|TRBV7-3|TRBJ1-1|NA
CASSPRPTPMNTEAFF
TGTGCCAGCAGTCCTAGGCCGACTCCAATGAACACTGAAGCTTTCTTT
>NA|TRBV19|TRBJ2-1|many
CASSIGGDYNEQFF
TGTGCCAGTAGTATTGGGGGAGATTACAATGAGCAGTTCTTC
>TRBD2|TRBV7-6|TRBJ2-1|NA
CASSLEVAGYEQFF
TGTGCCAGCAGCTTAGAAGTAGCGGGATATGAGCAGTTCTTC
>NA|TRBV11-3|TRBJ2-7|NA
CASSLSWDTHEQYF
TGTGCCAGCAGCTTATCGTGGGACACCCACGAGCAGTACTTC
>NA|TRBV24-1|TRBJ1-5|few
CATLPRSDYQPQHF
TGTGCCACCTTGCCTCGATCGGACTATCAGCCCCAGCATTTT
>TRBD1|TRBV7-9|TRBJ1-1|NA
CASRRTGGGGNTEAFF
TGTGCCAGCAGACGGACAGGGGGAGGGGGAAACACTGAAGCTTTCTTT
>TRBD1|TRBV29-1|TRBJ1-2|NA
CSVGTGVYGYTF
TGCAGCGTTGGGACAGGGGTATATGGCTACACCTTC
>NA|TRBV29-1|TRBJ1-5|few
CSVGGGSNQPQHF
TGCAGCGTTGGGGGGGGTAGCAATCAGCCCCAGCATTTT
>NA|TRBV7-8|TRBJ2-5|NA
CASSSWGEVQETQYF
TGTGCCAGCAGCTCGTGGGGGGAGGTCCAAGAGACCCAGTACTTC
>TRBD1|TRBV2|TRBJ1-5|few
CASSATGASNQPQHF
TGTGCCAGCAGCGCGACAGGGGCGAGCAATCAGCCCCAGCATTTT
>NA|TRBV9|TRBJ2-1|few
CASSARQAVGPYNEQFF
TGTGCCAGCAGCGCACGCCAAGCGGTGGGGCCCTACAATGAGCAGTTCTTC
>TRBD1|TRBV5-1|TRBJ2-7|few
CASSSPKTGGRYEQYF
TGCGCCAGCAGCTCACCCAAGACAGGGGGCAGGTACGAGCAGTACTTC
>TRBD2|TRBV2|TRBJ2-1|few
CASSEQSGVAGGPGNEQFF
TGTGCCAGCAGTGAACAATCCGGGGTAGCGGGGGGGCCGGGCAATGAGCAGTTCTTC
>NA|TRBV5-1|TRBJ2-2|NA
CASSLPAAWELFF
TGCGCCAGCAGCTTGCCGGCCGCCTGGGAGCTGTTTTTT
>NA|TRBV6-5|TRBJ2-7|NA
CASSYSEDHEQYF
TGTGCCAGCAGTTATTCCGAAGACCACGAGCAGTACTTC
>TRBD2|TRBV9|TRBJ2-3|NA
CASSVVPSGGYPTDTQYF
TGTGCCAGCAGCGTAGTTCCTAGCGGGGGGTACCCCACAGATACGCAGTATTTT